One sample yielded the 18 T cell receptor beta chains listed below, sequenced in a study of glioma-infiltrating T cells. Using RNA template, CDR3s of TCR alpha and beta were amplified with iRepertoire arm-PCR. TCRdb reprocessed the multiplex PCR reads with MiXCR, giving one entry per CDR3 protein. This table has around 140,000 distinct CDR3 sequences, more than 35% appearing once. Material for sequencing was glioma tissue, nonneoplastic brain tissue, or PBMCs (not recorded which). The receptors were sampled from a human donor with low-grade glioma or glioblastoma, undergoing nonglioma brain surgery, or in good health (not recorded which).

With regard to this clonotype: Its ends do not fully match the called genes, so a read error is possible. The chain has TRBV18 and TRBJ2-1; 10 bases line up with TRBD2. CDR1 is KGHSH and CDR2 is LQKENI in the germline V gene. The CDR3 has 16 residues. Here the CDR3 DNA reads TGTGCCAGCTCATCACCGAGCGGGGGGGCTTACAATGAGCAGTTCTTC. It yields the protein CASSSPSGGAYNEQFF.

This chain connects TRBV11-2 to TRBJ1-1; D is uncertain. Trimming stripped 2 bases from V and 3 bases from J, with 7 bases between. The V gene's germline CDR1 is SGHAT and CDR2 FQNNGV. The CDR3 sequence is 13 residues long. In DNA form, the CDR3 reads TGTGCCAGCAGCTTAAAGAGGTACACTGAAGCTTTCTTT. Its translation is CASSLKRYTEAFF.

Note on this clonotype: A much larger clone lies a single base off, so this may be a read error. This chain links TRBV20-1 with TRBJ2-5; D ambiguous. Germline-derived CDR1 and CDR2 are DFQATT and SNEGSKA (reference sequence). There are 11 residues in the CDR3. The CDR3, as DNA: TGCAGTGCTAGAATCCAAGAGAGCCAGTACTTC. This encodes CSARIQESQYF.

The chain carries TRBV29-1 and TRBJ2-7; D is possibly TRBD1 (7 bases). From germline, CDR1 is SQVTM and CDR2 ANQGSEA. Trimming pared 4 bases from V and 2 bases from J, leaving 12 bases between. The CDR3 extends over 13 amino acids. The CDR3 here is CSVVTGEAYEQYF. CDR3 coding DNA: TGCAGCGTTGTTACAGGGGAGGCCTACGAGCAGTACTTC.

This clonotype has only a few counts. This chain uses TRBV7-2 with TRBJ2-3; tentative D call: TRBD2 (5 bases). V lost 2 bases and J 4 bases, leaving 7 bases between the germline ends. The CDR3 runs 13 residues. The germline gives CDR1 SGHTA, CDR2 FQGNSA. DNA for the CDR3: TGTGCCAGCAGCTTAATCGGGGCAGATACGCAGTATTTT. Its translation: CASSLIGADTQYF.

The CDR3 loop reads CSALVETQYF. CDR3 nucleotide sequence: TGCAGTGCCCTAGTAGAGACCCAGTACTTC. This sequence joins TRBV20-1 and TRBJ2-5; D is uncertain. Trimming left V 6 bases short and J 4 bases short, with 6 bases between. The CDR3 totals 10 residues. Germline values: CDR1 DFQATT, CDR2 SNEGSKA (reference sequence).

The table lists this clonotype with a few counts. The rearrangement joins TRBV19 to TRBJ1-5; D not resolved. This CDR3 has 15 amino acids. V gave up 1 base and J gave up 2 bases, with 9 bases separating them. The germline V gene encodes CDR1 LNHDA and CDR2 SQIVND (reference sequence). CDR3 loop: CASSIASGGNQPQHF. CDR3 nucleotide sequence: TGTGCCAGTAGTATAGCATCGGGAGGCAATCAGCCCCAGCATTTT.

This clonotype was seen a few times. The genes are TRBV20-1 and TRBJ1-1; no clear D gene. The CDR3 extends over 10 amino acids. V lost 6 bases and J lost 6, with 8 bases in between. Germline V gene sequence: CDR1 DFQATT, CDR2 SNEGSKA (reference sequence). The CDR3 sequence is CSAQNSEAFF. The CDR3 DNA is TGCAGTGCCCAGAATTCTGAAGCTTTCTTT.

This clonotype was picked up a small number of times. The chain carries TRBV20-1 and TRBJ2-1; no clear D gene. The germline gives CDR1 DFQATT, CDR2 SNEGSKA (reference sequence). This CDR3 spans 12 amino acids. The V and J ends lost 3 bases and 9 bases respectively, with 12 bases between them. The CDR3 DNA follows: TGCAGTGCTAGTTCGGACCTTGGTGAGCAGTTCTTC. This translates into CSASSDLGEQFF.

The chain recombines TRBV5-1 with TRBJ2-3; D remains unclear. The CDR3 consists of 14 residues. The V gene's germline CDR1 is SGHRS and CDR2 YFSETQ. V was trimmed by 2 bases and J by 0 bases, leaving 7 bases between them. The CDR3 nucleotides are TGCGCCAGCAGCTTTCTCCTAAGCACAGATACGCAGTATTTT. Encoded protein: CASSFLLSTDTQYF.

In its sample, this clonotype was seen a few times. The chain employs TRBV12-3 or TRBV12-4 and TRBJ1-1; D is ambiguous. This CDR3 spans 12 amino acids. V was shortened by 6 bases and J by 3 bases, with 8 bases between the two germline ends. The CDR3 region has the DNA TGTGCCAGCAGATTGTCAGACACTGAAGCTTTCTTT. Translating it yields CASRLSDTEAFF.

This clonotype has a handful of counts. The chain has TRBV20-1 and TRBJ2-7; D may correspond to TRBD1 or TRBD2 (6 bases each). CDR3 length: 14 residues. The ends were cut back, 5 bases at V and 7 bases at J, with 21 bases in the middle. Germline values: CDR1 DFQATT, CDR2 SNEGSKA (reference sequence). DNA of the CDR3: TGCAGTGCTCAGAATATTCCCTTAGGGGGGGAGCAGTACTTC. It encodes CSAQNIPLGGEQYF.

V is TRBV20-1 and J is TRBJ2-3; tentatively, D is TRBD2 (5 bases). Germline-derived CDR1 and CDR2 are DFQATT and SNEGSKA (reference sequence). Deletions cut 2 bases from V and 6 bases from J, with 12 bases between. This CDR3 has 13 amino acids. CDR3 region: CSARRVASDTQYF. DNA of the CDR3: TGCAGTGCTAGAAGGGTAGCGAGTGATACGCAGTATTTT.

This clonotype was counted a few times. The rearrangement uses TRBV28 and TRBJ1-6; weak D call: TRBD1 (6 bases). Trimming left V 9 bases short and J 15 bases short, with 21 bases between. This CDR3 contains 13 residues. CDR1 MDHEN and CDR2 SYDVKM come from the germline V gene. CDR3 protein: CASKGQGWNILHF. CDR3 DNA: TGTGCCAGTAAAGGGCAGGGGTGGAACATCCTCCACTTT.

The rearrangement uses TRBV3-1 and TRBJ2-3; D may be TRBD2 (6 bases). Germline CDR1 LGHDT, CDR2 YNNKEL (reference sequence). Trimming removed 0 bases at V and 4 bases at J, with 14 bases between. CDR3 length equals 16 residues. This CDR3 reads CASSQEPGVGPDTQYF. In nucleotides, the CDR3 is TGTGCCAGCAGCCAAGAGCCGGGGGTAGGTCCAGATACGCAGTATTTT.

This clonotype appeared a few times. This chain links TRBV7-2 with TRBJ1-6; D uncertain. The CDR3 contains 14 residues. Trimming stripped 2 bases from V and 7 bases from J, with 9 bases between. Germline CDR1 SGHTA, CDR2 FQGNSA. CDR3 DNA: TGTGCCAGCAGCTTATCGGCACGGAATTCACCCCTCCACTTT. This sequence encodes CASSLSARNSPLHF.

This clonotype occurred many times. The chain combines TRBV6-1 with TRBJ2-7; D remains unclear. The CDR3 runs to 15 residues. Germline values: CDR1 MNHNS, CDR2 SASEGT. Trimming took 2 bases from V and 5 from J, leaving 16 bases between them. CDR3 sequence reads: CASSEPGRRGNEQYF. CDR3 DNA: TGTGCCAGCAGTGAACCAGGCCGCCGCGGCAACGAGCAGTACTTC.

CDR3 nucleotide sequence: TGCAGTGCTAGAGCGGCCTCCATGAACACTGAAGCTTTCTTT. Translated, it gives CSARAASMNTEAFF. V usage is TRBV20-1 and J usage is TRBJ1-1; D not resolved. CDR3 length: 14 residues. The germline V gene encodes CDR1 DFQATT and CDR2 SNEGSKA (reference sequence). Trimming left V 1 base short and J 0 bases short, with 9 bases between.